Listed below are T cell receptor beta chains from one sample, sequenced in a study of identical twins. TCRdb passed the 5' RACE reads through MiXCR, listing each CDR3 protein once. This sample yields roughly 1.6 million distinct CDR3 sequences, of which about 30% are seen a single time; about 0.27% belongs to the top ten. The sample taken for sequencing was cord blood. These receptor sequences come from a newborn girl in good health. Each CDR3 is given with its conserved first and last residue. Fields, in order: V gene, CDR3 protein.

v_call: TRBV4-2
cdr3_aa: CASSRIGTSYSYERYF

v_call: TRBV25-1
cdr3_aa: CAGSEAGQVHYGYTF

v_call: TRBV7-2
cdr3_aa: CASSLAAYDGYTF

v_call: TRBV4-1
cdr3_aa: CASSQVGRERNGYTF

v_call: TRBV6-5
cdr3_aa: CASSYSGLAGGWGELFF

v_call: TRBV6-2/TRBV6-3
cdr3_aa: CASIQRGTGTTEAFF

v_call: TRBV28
cdr3_aa: CASSRGLILSSGYEQYF

v_call: TRBV3-1
cdr3_aa: CASSRRQGINQPQHF

v_call: TRBV28
cdr3_aa: CASSSGQEDEQYF

v_call: TRBV7-2
cdr3_aa: CASSPMRSGLSTDTQYF

v_call: TRBV6-6
cdr3_aa: CASSYGRQGRENTEAFF

v_call: TRBV18
cdr3_aa: CASSPNTGLGYF

v_call: TRBV7-2
cdr3_aa: CASSLLNRRTNSPLHF